A single sample gave rise to the 22 T cell receptor beta chains below, sequenced in a study of T cell repertoires in cytomegalovirus infection. TCRdb re-called the reads through MiXCR, storing one row per CDR3 protein. The sample consists of some 120,000 distinct CDR3 sequences, around 10% of them appearing once. Their antigens are not known. Specimen: PBMCs, sequenced either directly or after in vitro stimulation (not recorded which). The receptors come from a human donor in good health (CMV status not recorded). Some clones in this sample may be carry-over from other donors' samples.

This clonotype has a count of ten or more. This sequence joins TRBV12-3 or TRBV12-4 and TRBJ1-1; unclear D gene. The CDR3 is 11 amino acids. Between the trimmed V and J ends, which lost 1 base and 8 bases, there was a span of 5 bases. The CDR3, as DNA: TGTGCCAGCAGTTTAGGAAGAGAAGCTTTCTTT. Its translation is CASSLGREAFF.

The genes are TRBV19 and TRBJ1-2; D possibly corresponds to TRBD1 (6 bases). Per the germline V gene, CDR1 is LNHDA and CDR2 is SQIVND (reference sequence). V was pared by 7 bases and J by 0 bases, with 15 bases between. CDR3 length: 15 amino acids. CDR3 region: CASTPGQYPNYGYTF. The DNA of the CDR3 is TGTGCCAGTACCCCTGGACAGTATCCTAACTATGGCTACACCTTC.

CDR3 amino acids: CAWSDQLALKNADTQYF. The CDR3 nucleotides are TGTGCCTGGAGTGACCAACTAGCGCTGAAGAACGCAGATACGCAGTATTTT. V is TRBV30 and J is TRBJ2-3, with 7 bases lining up with TRBD2. J gave up 4 bases and V 1 base, and 14 bases lay outside the gene matches. The CDR3 extends over 17 amino acids. Germline CDR1 and CDR2: GTSNPN and SVGIG (reference sequence).

This clonotype was seen at least ten times. The chain is built from TRBV27 and TRBJ1-2, with D possibly matching TRBD1 (6 bases). Trimming shortened V by 8 bases and J by 5 bases, and 21 bases separated the two germline ends. Germline loops: CDR1 MNHEY, CDR2 SMNVEV (reference sequence). This CDR3 has 15 amino acids. CDR3 DNA sequence: TGTGCCAGCTATCCTTCACCGGGGGCCGTTTATGGCTACACCTTC. Translated: CASYPSPGAVYGYTF.

Regarding this clonotype: Here the CDR3 omits its conserved ending phenylalanine or tryptophan, so a read error is the likely source. V is TRBV9 and J is TRBJ2-1, with 12 bases fitting TRBD2. Trimming took 3 bases from V and 0 from J; bases not matched to a gene: 4. The germline V gene has CDR1 SGDLS and CDR2 YYNGEE. The CDR3 covers 17 residues. CDR3 loop: CASSAGLAGLSYNEQFL. In nucleotides, the CDR3 is TGTGCCAGCAGCGCAGGACTAGCGGGACTCTCCTACAATGAGCAGTTCCTC.

This clonotype was seen at least ten times. This chain links TRBV7-2 with TRBJ2-7; D remains ambiguous. The CDR3 sequence is 14 residues long. Trimming cost V 1 base and J 3 bases, with 10 bases left between them. CDR1 is SGHTA and CDR2 is FQGNSA in the germline V gene. The CDR3 loop reads CASSLGQIYYEQYV. In nucleotides, the CDR3 is TGTGCCAGCAGCTTAGGGCAGATTTACTACGAGCAGTACGTC.

V and J are TRBV6-6 and TRBJ2-2; D gene uncertain. CDR1 and CDR2 (germline): MNHNY, SVGAGI (reference sequence). This CDR3 has 11 residues. V lost 2 bases to trimming and J lost 8 bases, with 3 bases between them. CDR3 protein: CASSYMGELFF. The CDR3 DNA follows: TGTGCCAGCAGTTACATGGGGGAGCTGTTTTTT.

This clonotype occurred a few times. This sequence joins TRBV6-1 and TRBJ2-3; no clear D gene. Germline V CDR1 and CDR2: MNHNS, SASEGT. V lost 1 base to trimming and J lost 8 bases, with 1 base between them. This CDR3 contains 10 residues. The CDR3 DNA sequence: TGTGCCAGCAGTGAAGTTACGCAGTATTTT. It yields the protein CASSEVTQYF.

This clonotype was detected only a few times. The chain carries TRBV10-2 and TRBJ2-5, with 13 positions matching TRBD2. Germline assignment: CDR1 WSHSY and CDR2 SAAADI. V lost 7 bases to trimming and J lost 5 bases; unmatched junction nucleotides: 4. The CDR3 length is 14 residues. The CDR3 sequence: CASKGLAGWETQYF. The CDR3 DNA follows: TGCGCCAGCAAGGGACTAGCGGGATGGGAGACCCAGTACTTC.

V usage is TRBV6-1 and J usage is TRBJ2-5, with TRBD1 identical over 9 bases. The CDR3 is made up of 15 amino acids. J lost 4 bases, V lost 4 bases, and 7 bases had no gene match. CDR1 and CDR2 from the germline V gene are MNHNS and SASEGT. The CDR3 protein is CASSVGDRVGETQYF. The CDR3 nucleotides read TGTGCCAGCAGTGTCGGGGACAGGGTAGGAGAGACCCAGTACTTC.

This clonotype was counted only a few times. The chain employs TRBV7-9 and TRBJ2-3; TRBD2 aligns across 10 bases. The junction had 1 base not matched to a gene; V was cut back by 3 bases and J by 4 bases. CDR1 and CDR2 (germline): SEHNR, FQNEAQ (reference sequence). The CDR3 has 14 amino acids. For the CDR3, the DNA is TGTGCCAGCAGCTTTCTAGCGGGGGCAGATACGCAGTATTTT. Translated, it gives CASSFLAGADTQYF.

This clonotype was detected many times. The chain carries TRBV12-5 and TRBJ2-1; D call uncertain. The germline CDR1 and CDR2 sequences are LGHNT and FRNRAP. The CDR3 is made up of 15 amino acids. Trimming removed 7 bases at V and 0 bases at J, with 13 bases between. Here the CDR3 reads CASAPGLASYNEQFF. The CDR3 region has the DNA TGTGCTAGTGCTCCGGGCCTCGCCTCCTACAATGAGCAGTTCTTC.

In its sample, this clonotype was seen many times. This sequence joins TRBV7-9 and TRBJ1-2; a weak D match, TRBD1 (6 bases). The V end lost 1 base, the J end lost 6 bases, and 12 bases lay between the germline ends. Germline assignment: CDR1 SEHNR and CDR2 FQNEAQ (reference sequence). The CDR3 has 14 residues. For the CDR3, the DNA is TGTGCCAGCAGCTTAGAACAGGGCATTAATGGCTACACCTTC. It yields the protein CASSLEQGINGYTF.

The sample holds many counts of this clonotype. CDR3 in amino acids: CASRLSGHTDTQYF. CDR3 DNA: TGTGCCAGCAGGCTTAGCGGGCACACAGATACGCAGTATTTT. This chain uses TRBV12-3 or TRBV12-4 with TRBJ2-3; 7 bases agree with TRBD2. With V trimmed by 6 bases and J by 2 bases, 5 bases remained unmatched. The CDR3 extends over 14 amino acids.

The J gene is TRBJ2-7, the V gene TRBV19; D is perhaps TRBD1 (6 bases). The CDR3 has 14 residues. The V gene lost 5 bases and the J gene lost 2 bases, with 13 bases spanning the gap. Germline lookup yields CDR1 LNHDA and CDR2 SQIVND (reference sequence). The CDR3 nucleotides read TGTGCCAGTAGTGCGACGGGACAAGCCTACGAGCAGTACGTC. Translating gives CASSATGQAYEQYV.

The rearrangement links TRBV28 to TRBJ1-6; a possible D gene is TRBD1 (6 bases). CDR1 is MDHEN, CDR2 SYDVKM, per germline. Trimming pared 0 bases from V and 6 bases from J, leaving 15 bases between. The CDR3 covers 17 residues. The CDR3 here is CASSLWMGTGLNSPLHF. CDR3 nucleotides: TGTGCCAGCAGTTTATGGATGGGTACAGGGCTTAATTCACCCCTCCACTTT.

J is TRBJ1-3 and V is TRBV4-1; the D gene is possibly TRBD1 (5 bases). CDR1 and CDR2 from the germline V gene are MGHRA and YSYEKL. Between the trimmed V and J ends, which lost 5 bases and 2 bases, there was a span of 13 bases. This CDR3 has 15 amino acids. CDR3 in DNA: TGCGCCAGCAGCATCAGGGTAAAGGCTGGAAACACCATATATTTT. Residues: CASSIRVKAGNTIYF.

This clonotype was found many times. This chain connects TRBV27 to TRBJ2-3; TRBD1 or TRBD2 may be the D gene (5 bases each). The CDR3 is 15 residues long. The V and J ends lost 4 bases and 5 bases respectively, with 16 bases between them. Germline V CDR1 and CDR2: MNHEY, SMNVEV (reference sequence). The DNA of the CDR3 is TGTGCCAGCAGTTATGGGGGACCAGCCCAAGATACGCAGTATTTT. It translates to CASSYGGPAQDTQYF.

This clonotype was recorded many times. V is TRBV7-9 and J is TRBJ2-3; tentative D call: TRBD1 (6 bases). CDR1 is SEHNR, CDR2 FQNEAQ, per germline (reference sequence). The CDR3 has 17 amino acids. Deletions cut 2 bases from V and 2 bases from J, with 17 bases between. The CDR3 loop is CASSLRMSQGLTDTQYF. Written as DNA, the CDR3 is TGTGCCAGCAGCTTAAGAATGAGTCAGGGGCTCACAGATACGCAGTATTTT.

There are many counts of this clonotype. J is TRBJ1-2 and V is TRBV4-3; unclear D gene. Germline V gives CDR1 LGHNA, CDR2 YSLEER. The CDR3 sequence is 15 residues long. The V gene lost 0 bases and the J gene lost 4 bases, with 12 bases spanning the gap. CDR3 amino acids: CASSQEERQTYGYTF. CDR3 coding DNA: TGCGCCAGCAGCCAAGAAGAACGGCAGACCTATGGCTACACCTTC.

This clonotype was counted between two and nine times. The V call is TRBV12-3 or TRBV12-4, the J call TRBJ1-4; 8 bases map to TRBD1. This CDR3 has 17 amino acids. The ends lost 5 bases at V and 7 bases at J; junction bases unmatched: 15. DNA for the CDR3: TGTGCCAGCAGTCCTTACCCCCTGGACAGGGTACCTGAAAAACTGTTTTTT. Residues: CASSPYPLDRVPEKLFF.

The V and J genes are TRBV24-1 and TRBJ2-1; no clear D gene. Germline lookup yields CDR1 KGHDR and CDR2 SFDVKD. The CDR3 is 15 amino acids. V was pared by 0 bases and J by 5 bases, with 10 bases between. CDR3 loop: CATSDLDSPNNEQFF. CDR3 nucleotide sequence: TGTGCCACCAGTGATTTGGATAGCCCGAACAATGAGCAGTTCTTC.